This T cell receptor beta chain stems from a study of blood T cell repertoires in COVID-19. Study summary: The study drew acute and convalescent COVID-19 samples from the United States, Italy and Spain.

Participant age was roughly 18 to 90 years, and participants resided in approximately 24 US areas. TCRdb's copy holds only in-frame clones and misses some; the assay was immunoSEQ multiplex PCR. In the table there are 150,000 to 200,000 clones, approximately 84% of which are singletons. The source material was PBMCs or T cells enriched from blood (not recorded which). This clonotype was obtained from a human donor with acute COVID-19. The donor label of this sample is uncertain.

This chain's CDR3 is CASSGTGAQPQHF. CDR3 DNA: TGTGCCAGTAGCGGGACAGGTGCCCAGCCCCAGCATTTT. This chain uses TRBV19 with TRBJ1-5, with 8 bases lining up with TRBD1. V lost 6 bases to trimming and J lost 7 bases; unmatched junction nucleotides: 5. The CDR3 runs to 13 residues. CDR1 and CDR2 from the germline V gene are LNHDA and SQIVND (reference sequence).